This T cell receptor beta chain was sequenced for a study of CD8+ T cells in alopecia areata. Study results and caveats: Resident alphabeta T cells of normal skin are also sequenced in scalp samples. Alopecia totalis/universalis scalp especially showed more expanded CD8+ clones than normal scalp.

CDR1 is SEHNR and CDR2 is FQNEAQ in the germline V gene (reference sequence). V lost 6 bases to trimming and J lost 7 bases; unmatched junction nucleotides: 9. This CDR3 has 15 amino acids. Individuals with alopecia areata gave both lesional scalp punch biopsies and peripheral blood for collection. On this clone itself: What it binds is not known.

Following RNA extraction, reverse transcription yielded cDNA that acted as the sequencing template. Here immunoSEQ multiplex PCR was the method, and the copy in TCRdb shows in-frame clones only, minus some. Of fewer than 40,000 clones in the sample, 45% to 60% were seen once. The source of this sequence is a human donor with alopecia areata. Specimen: NKG2D-high CD8+ T cells sorted from blood. J is TRBJ1-4 and V is TRBV7-9, with 9 bases fitting TRBD1. The CDR3 sequence: CASRTAGQGFEKLFF. The DNA of the CDR3 is TGTGCCAGCAGAACGGCGGGACAGGGCTTTGAAAAACTGTTTTTT. Drawing the rest from reference TRBV7-9 and TRBJ1-4, the complete variable domain is DTGVSQNPRHKITKRGQNVTFRCDPISEHNRLYWYRQTLGQGPEFLTYFQNEAQLEKSRLLSDRFSAERPKGSFSTLEIQRTEQGDSAMYLCASRTAGQGFEKLFFGSGTQLSVL.